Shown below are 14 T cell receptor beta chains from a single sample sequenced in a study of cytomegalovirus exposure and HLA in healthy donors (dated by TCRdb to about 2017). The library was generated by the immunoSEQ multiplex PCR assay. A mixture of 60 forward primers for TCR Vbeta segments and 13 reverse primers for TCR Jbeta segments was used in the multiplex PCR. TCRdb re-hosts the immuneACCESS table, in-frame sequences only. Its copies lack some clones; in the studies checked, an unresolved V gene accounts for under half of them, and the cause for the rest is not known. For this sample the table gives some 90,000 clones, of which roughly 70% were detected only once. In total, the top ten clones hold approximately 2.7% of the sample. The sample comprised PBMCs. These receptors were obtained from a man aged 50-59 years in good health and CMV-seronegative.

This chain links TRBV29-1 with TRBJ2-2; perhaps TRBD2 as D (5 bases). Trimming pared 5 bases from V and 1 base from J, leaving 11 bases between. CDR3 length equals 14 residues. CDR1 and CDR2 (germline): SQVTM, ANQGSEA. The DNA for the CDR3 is TGCAGCGTTTGGAGCGGAGGGAACACCGGGGAGCTGTTTTTT. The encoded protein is CSVWSGGNTGELFF.

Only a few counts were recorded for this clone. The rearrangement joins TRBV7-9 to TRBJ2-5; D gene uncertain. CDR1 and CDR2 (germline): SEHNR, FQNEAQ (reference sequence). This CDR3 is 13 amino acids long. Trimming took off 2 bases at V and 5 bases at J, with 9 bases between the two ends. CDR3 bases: TGTGCCAGCAGCTTAAGCCTCGATGAGACCCAGTACTTC. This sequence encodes CASSLSLDETQYF.

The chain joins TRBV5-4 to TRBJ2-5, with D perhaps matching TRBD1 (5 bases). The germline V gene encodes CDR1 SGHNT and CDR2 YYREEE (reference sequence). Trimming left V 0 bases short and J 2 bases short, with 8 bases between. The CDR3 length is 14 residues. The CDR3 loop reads CASSLGQGQETQYF. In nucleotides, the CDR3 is TGTGCCAGCAGCTTGGGGCAGGGTCAAGAGACCCAGTACTTC. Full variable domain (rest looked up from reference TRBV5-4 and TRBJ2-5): ETGVTQSPTHLIKTRGQQVTLRCSSQSGHNTVSWYQQALGQGPQFIFQYYREEENGRGNFPPRFSGLQFPNYSSELNVNALELDDSALYLCASSLGQGQETQYFGPGTRLLVL.

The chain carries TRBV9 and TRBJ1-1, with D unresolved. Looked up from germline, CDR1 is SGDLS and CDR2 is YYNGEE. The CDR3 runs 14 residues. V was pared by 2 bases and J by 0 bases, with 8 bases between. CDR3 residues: CASSVSDMNTEAFF. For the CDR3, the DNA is TGTGCCAGCAGCGTCTCTGACATGAACACTGAAGCTTTCTTT.

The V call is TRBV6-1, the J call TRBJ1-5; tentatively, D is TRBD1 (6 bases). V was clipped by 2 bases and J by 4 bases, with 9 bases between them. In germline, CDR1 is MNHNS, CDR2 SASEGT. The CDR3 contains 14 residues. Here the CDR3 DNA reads TGTGCCAGCAGTGAACAGGGGCCGAATCAGCCCCAGCATTTT. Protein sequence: CASSEQGPNQPQHF.

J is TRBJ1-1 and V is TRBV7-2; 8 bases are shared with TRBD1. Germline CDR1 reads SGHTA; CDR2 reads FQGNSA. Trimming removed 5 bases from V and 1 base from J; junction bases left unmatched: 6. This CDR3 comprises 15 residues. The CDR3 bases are TGTGCCAGCAGCCCCTCCGGGACAGGGAACACTGAAGCTTTCTTT. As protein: CASSPSGTGNTEAFF.

CDR3 region: CASSPAGGNEKLFF. The CDR3 DNA reads TGTGCCAGCAGCCCCGCAGGGGGGAATGAAAAACTGTTTTTT. This chain uses TRBV28 with TRBJ1-4; 7 bases are a match to TRBD1. The CDR3 totals 14 residues. Germline lookup yields CDR1 MDHEN and CDR2 SYDVKM. The J segment lost 5 bases and the V segment lost 6 bases, leaving 6 bases of the junction unmatched.

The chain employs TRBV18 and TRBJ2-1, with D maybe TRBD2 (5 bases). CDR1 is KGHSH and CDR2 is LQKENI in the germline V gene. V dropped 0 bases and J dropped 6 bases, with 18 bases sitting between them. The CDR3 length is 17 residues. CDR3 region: CASSPPPFGVPSNEQFF. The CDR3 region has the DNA TGTGCCAGCTCACCACCTCCCTTCGGGGTACCCAGCAATGAGCAGTTCTTC.

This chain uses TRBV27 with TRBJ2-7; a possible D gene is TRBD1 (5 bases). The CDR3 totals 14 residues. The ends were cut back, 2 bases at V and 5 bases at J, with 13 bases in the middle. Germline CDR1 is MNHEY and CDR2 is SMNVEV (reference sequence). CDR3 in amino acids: CASSLDRTVDEQYF. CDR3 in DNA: TGTGCCAGCAGTTTAGACAGAACGGTGGACGAGCAGTACTTC.

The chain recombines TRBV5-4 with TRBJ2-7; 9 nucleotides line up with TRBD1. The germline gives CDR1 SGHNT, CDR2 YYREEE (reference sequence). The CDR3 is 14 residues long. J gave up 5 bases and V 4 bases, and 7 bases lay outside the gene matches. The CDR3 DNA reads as TGTGCCAGCAGCCTGGGACAGGGCAGCGACGAGCAGTACTTC. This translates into CASSLGQGSDEQYF.

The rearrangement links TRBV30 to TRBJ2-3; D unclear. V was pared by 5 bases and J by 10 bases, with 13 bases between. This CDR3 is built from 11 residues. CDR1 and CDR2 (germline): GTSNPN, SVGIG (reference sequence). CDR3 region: CAWGVTTPQYF. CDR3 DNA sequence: TGTGCCTGGGGAGTCACCACCCCGCAGTATTTT.

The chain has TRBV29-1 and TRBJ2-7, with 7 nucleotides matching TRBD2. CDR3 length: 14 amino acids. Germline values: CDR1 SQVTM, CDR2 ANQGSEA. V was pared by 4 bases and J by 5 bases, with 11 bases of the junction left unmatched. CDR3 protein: CSVGGSGSIDEQYV. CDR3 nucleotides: TGCAGCGTTGGGGGTAGCGGGTCCATTGACGAGCAGTACGTC.

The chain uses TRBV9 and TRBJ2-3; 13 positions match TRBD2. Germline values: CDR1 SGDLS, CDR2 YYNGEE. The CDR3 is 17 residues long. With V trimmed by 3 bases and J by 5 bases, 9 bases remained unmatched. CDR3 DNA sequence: TGTGCCAGCAGCGCACCCACTAGCGGGGGGGCGAAAGATACGCAGTATTTT. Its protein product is CASSAPTSGGAKDTQYF.

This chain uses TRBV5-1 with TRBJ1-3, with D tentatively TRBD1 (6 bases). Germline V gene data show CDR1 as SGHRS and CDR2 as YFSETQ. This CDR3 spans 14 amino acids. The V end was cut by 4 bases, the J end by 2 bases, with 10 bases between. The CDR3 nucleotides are TGCGCCAGCAGCCCTGGGACACCTGGAAACACCATATATTTT. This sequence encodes CASSPGTPGNTIYF.